A few counts support the clone carrying this TCR beta chain. Its antigen remains unidentified. The germline gives CDR1 LNHDA, CDR2 SQIVND (reference sequence). V dropped 7 bases and J dropped 2 bases, with 12 bases sitting between them. This CDR3 comprises 14 residues. The sample originates from a study of T cells after yellow fever vaccination. Study at large: Each low-cell-number fraction was prepared by means of SMART-Seq v4 Ultra Low Input. Study observations and caveats: Abundant clonotypes from the bulk population could have been carried over as contaminants into FACS-sorted repertoires.

The 5'RACE template-switching step produced TCR cDNA and added a universal primer site and UMIs. MiXCR, applied by TCRdb to the 5' RACE reads, yields one record per CDR3 protein. The sample carries some 350,000 distinct CDR3 sequences, about 4% recorded once. Sequenced here: PBMCs, sampled 5 days after the yellow fever booster vaccination. The genes are TRBV19 and TRBJ1-5; no clear D. The clonotype originates from a man in his late teens or twenties who received the YFV17D yellow fever vaccine. As DNA, the CDR3 is TGTGCCAGTATCGGAAGGAAGGGCAATCAGCCCCAGCATTTT. It translates to CASIGRKGNQPQHF.